This TCR beta chain was recovered during a study of neurological immune-mediated disorders. The CDR3 spans 15 residues. With 5 bases removed from V and 0 bases from J, the gap between germline ends came to 11 bases. CDR1 is MNHEY and CDR2 is SMNVEV in the germline V gene (reference sequence). Time point of the sample: longitudinal time-point 1 (baseline). Unsorted libraries were generated from 2 million PBMCs held at -80 degrees C. TCRdb redid the calling of the 5' RACE reads with MiXCR, one entry per CDR3 protein. The profile shows around 49,000 distinct CDR3 sequences, approximately 9.1% of them singletons. Many counts were recorded for this clonotype.

The TCR was taken from a woman between 35 and 50 years old in good health. J is TRBJ1-5 and V is TRBV27; D is unclear. The sample was PBMCs. The CDR3 is CASSPKSGSNQPQHF. CDR3 nucleotides: TGTGCCAGCAGTCCCAAGAGCGGTAGCAATCAGCCCCAGCATTTT.